These T cell receptor beta chains were read from a single sample in a study of T cell responses to AZD1222 COVID-19 vaccine. Here immunoSEQ multiplex PCR was the method, and the copy in TCRdb shows in-frame clones only, minus some. Of approximately 60,000 clones in the sample, roughly 70% were seen once. The sample was peripheral blood, taken on day 0 of AZD1222 vaccination. These receptors were collected from an adult in good health. The CDR3 runs from the conserved cysteine through the conserved F or W. A D gene is named only where the DNA matches it firmly. Some rows mark clone size as missing; the rest say once, few, many or name a class of expanded clone.

D gene | clone size | J gene | V gene | CDR3 DNA | CDR3 protein
NA | NA | TRBJ1-6 | TRBV6-9 | TGTGCCAGCAGTTACCACGGGAACCACATTACCCTCCACTTT | CASSYHGNHITLHF
NA | NA | TRBJ2-1 | TRBV6-5 | TGTGCCAGCATCCTCGGGAATGAGCAGTTCTTC | CASILGNEQFF
NA | NA | TRBJ1-4 | TRBV5-6 | TGTGCCAGCAACATGGGGCTTCTGGGGGAAAAACTGTTTTTT | CASNMGLLGEKLFF
TRBD1 | NA | TRBJ1-5 | TRBV28 | TGTGCCAGCAGTTTACCCTTTGGGACAGGGCTGAATCAGCCCCAGCATTTT | CASSLPFGTGLNQPQHF
TRBD2 | NA | TRBJ2-1 | TRBV6-2/TRBV6-3 | TGTGCCAGCAGTAGCGGGGGGGCCGGAAATGAGCAGTTCTTC | CASSSGGAGNEQFF
NA | NA | TRBJ2-2 | TRBV2 | TGTGCCAGCAGGGGGGTCTATGCCGGGGAGCTGTTTTTT | CASRGVYAGELFF
NA | few | TRBJ2-7 | TRBV2 | TGTGCCAGCGAGGGACCCTTCTACTACGAGCAGTACTTC | CASEGPFYYEQYF
TRBD1 | few | TRBJ1-4 | TRBV28 | TGTGCCAGCGGGACAGTGGGTTGGGAAAAACTGTTTTTT | CASGTVGWEKLFF
NA | NA | TRBJ2-3 | TRBV5-6 | TGTGCCAGCAGCTTAAGACAGGACCTCACAGATACGCAGTATTTT | CASSLRQDLTDTQYF
NA | few | TRBJ1-4 | TRBV24-1 | TGTGCCACCAGTGAGTCCGGCGGAACTAATGAAAAACTGTTTTTT | CATSESGGTNEKLFF
NA | NA | TRBJ1-2 | TRBV20-1 | TGCAGTGCCCCCGGGGACCATGGCTACACCTTC | CSAPGDHGYTF
NA | NA | TRBJ1-2 | TRBV6-6 | TGTGCCAGCAGTTCGAGGGGCTACACCTTC | CASSSRGYTF
NA | NA | TRBJ1-6 | TRBV6-5 | TGTGCCAGCATGACACCGGGCAATTCACCCCTCCACTTT | CASMTPGNSPLHF
NA | NA | TRBJ2-7 | TRBV7-2 | TGTGCCAGCAGCTTAGGGGTGGGGTTCGAGCAGTACTTC | CASSLGVGFEQYF
NA | NA | TRBJ1-2 | TRBV18 | TGTGCCAGCTCACCGTCGACCGGGAGCTATGGCTACACCTTC | CASSPSTGSYGYTF
NA | NA | TRBJ1-1 | TRBV20-1 | TGCAGTGCTAGAGATCCTCTCGTGGCTTTCTTT | CSARDPLVAFF
NA | NA | TRBJ1-2 | TRBV5-4 | TGTGCCAGCAGCTTGGCGAGACAGGACGTCTATGGCTACACCTTC | CASSLARQDVYGYTF
NA | NA | TRBJ2-5 | TRBV2 | TGTGCCAGCAGCCCTCTTAAAGAGACCCAGTACTTC | CASSPLKETQYF
NA | NA | TRBJ2-5 | TRBV2 | TGTGCCAGCAGTGAAGGGGGGGCGCAAGAGACCCAGTACTTC | CASSEGGAQETQYF
NA | NA | TRBJ1-2 | TRBV5-1 | TGCGCCAGCAGCTTTGAGGGGTCTAACTATGGCTACACCTTC | CASSFEGSNYGYTF
TRBD1 | NA | TRBJ2-7 | TRBV19 | TGTGCCAGTAGCAGACAGGGGAACTCCTACGAGCAGTACTTC | CASSRQGNSYEQYF
NA | NA | TRBJ1-2 | TRBV14 | TGTGCCAGCAGCCAAGACTACAGGACTAACTATGGCTACACCTTC | CASSQDYRTNYGYTF
TRBD1 | NA | TRBJ2-1 | TRBV5-4 | TGTGCCAGCAGCTGGTGGGACAGGGAGAATGAGCAGTTCTTC | CASSWWDRENEQFF
NA | NA | TRBJ2-7 | TRBV7-2 | TGTGCCAGCAGCTTAGGCGCCTACGAGCAGTACTTC | CASSLGAYEQYF
NA | NA | TRBJ2-5 | TRBV19 | TGTGCCAGTAGTAGATATCATGACACCCGTGGGCAAGAGACCCAGTACTTC | CASSRYHDTRGQETQYF
TRBD2 | NA | TRBJ2-5 | TRBV19 | TGTGCCAGTAGCTTGACTAGCGGGGGGTTCCAAGAGACCCAGTACTTC | CASSLTSGGFQETQYF
NA | NA | TRBJ1-4 | TRBV5-1 | TGCGCCAGCAGCTTTAGAGGGCCGGGGAGTGAAAAACTGTTTTTT | CASSFRGPGSEKLFF
NA | few | TRBJ1-2 | TRBV6-5 | TGTGCCAGCAGTTATATGAGGGAAGCGTATGGCTACACCTTC | CASSYMREAYGYTF
TRBD2 | NA | TRBJ2-7 | TRBV27 | TGTGCCAGCAGTTACAGTAGCGGGGGGGCCTACGAGCAGTACTTC | CASSYSSGGAYEQYF
NA | NA | TRBJ2-5 | TRBV7-7 | TGTGCCAGCAGCCCCACTCCGAACGGGGAGACCCAGTACTTC | CASSPTPNGETQYF
NA | NA | TRBJ2-7 | TRBV12-3/TRBV12-4 | TGTGCCAGCGGGGGACACTCCTACGAGCAGTACTTC | CASGGHSYEQYF
NA | NA | TRBJ1-2 | TRBV7-2 | TGTGCCAGCAGACTAGGGCAGGGGAGAGGCTACACCTTC | CASRLGQGRGYTF
TRBD1 | NA | TRBJ1-2 | TRBV6-5 | TGTGCCAGCAGTTACAGGGACAGCTTCCGAAAAGGCTACACCTTC | CASSYRDSFRKGYTF
NA | NA | TRBJ2-3 | TRBV6-2/TRBV6-3 | TGTGCCAGCAGTTACCGAACCCGTCTTGCGTATTTT | CASSYRTRLAYF
NA | once | TRBJ1-1 | TRBV18 | TGTGCCAGCTCCGCCCCGGGCACTGAAGCTTTCTTT | CASSAPGTEAFF
NA | NA | TRBJ1-1 | TRBV5-1 | TGCGCCAGCAGCTTGGGGACGGCTAATGAAGCTTTCTTT | CASSLGTANEAFF
NA | NA | TRBJ1-1 | TRBV27 | TGTGCCAGCAGCGGGAGGACTGAAGCTTTCTTT | CASSGRTEAFF
TRBD2 | NA | TRBJ2-4 | TRBV7-8 | TGTGCCAGCAGCCCCCCGGGGGGGGTTGGAGGCATTCAGTACTTC | CASSPPGGVGGIQYF
NA | NA | TRBJ1-3 | TRBV30 | TGTGCCTGGAGAGACTCTGGAAACACCATATATTTT | CAWRDSGNTIYF
NA | NA | TRBJ1-6 | TRBV5-6 | TGTGCCAGCAGCTTGGGACGTTTTTTGGGGTCACCCCTCCACTTT | CASSLGRFLGSPLHF
TRBD1 | NA | TRBJ2-5 | TRBV5-4 | TGTGCCAGCAGCTCCGGACAGGGTAGCCAAGAGACCCAGTACTTC | CASSSGQGSQETQYF
TRBD2 | NA | TRBJ2-2 | TRBV27 | TGTGCCAGCAGTTTCGGGGGGGCAGGAACCGGGGAGCTGTTTTTT | CASSFGGAGTGELFF
NA | once | TRBJ1-2 | TRBV2 | TGTGCCGGCAAAGCGGGGGGTTTTAACTATGGCTACACCTTC | CAGKAGGFNYGYTF
TRBD1 | once | TRBJ1-1 | TRBV4-3 | TGCGCCAGCAGCCAGGATGGACAGGGATTCACTGAAGCTTTCTTT | CASSQDGQGFTEAFF
NA | NA | TRBJ2-7 | TRBV19 | TGTGCCAGTAGTGTGAAGGGCCCCGCCTACGAGCAGTACTTT | CASSVKGPAYEQYF
TRBD1 | NA | TRBJ2-7 | TRBV23-1 | TGCGCCAGCAGTCCGGTTTGGACAGGCCGCGAGCAGTACTTC | CASSPVWTGREQYF